This T cell receptor (beta chain) was sequenced for a study of T-cell reconstitution after alpha-beta-depleted transplantation in children (dated by TCRdb to about 2016). Background for the entire study: Using TCR repertoire profiling, the study quantitatively followed how T-cell immune reconstitution unfolded in children after TCRalphabeta/CD19-depleted allogeneic hematopoietic cell transplantation.

Study-wide findings and limitations: Hyperexpanded clone frequencies declined over subsequent months; after one year, T-cell counts and TCRbeta diversity were mostly attributed to newly produced T cells. The apparently early alphabetaT-cell count recovery about two months after transplant was reportedly dependent on only several hundred rapidly expanded clones derived from non-depleted graft cells. In some patients, high TCRbeta diversity at day 60 was attributed to recipient T cells and intrathymic progenitors that had survived conditioning.

The method behind the library was PCR. Data came from an Illumina HiSeq 2500. To normalize quantification of the TCRbeta repertoire, the TCR libraries were built with molecular barcoding that relied on unique molecular identifiers. TCRdb trimmed public reads at Q25 via fastp, called clones via MiXCR and kept in-frame beta chains. CDR3 protein duplicates are merged, each entry listing the most common genes and DNA. In all, the sample holds 280,000 or so distinct CDR3 sequences, and roughly 10% of those were seen once. The ten largest clonotypes hold 20% to 30% of the sample. The treatment or condition label, read with the paper, signifies: allogeneic hematopoietic cell transplantation with graft depleted of TCRalphabeta T cells and CD19 B cells. The children who served as transplant recipients had been given grafts of TCRalphabeta/CD19-depleted allogeneic hematopoietic cells. This clonotype was detected ten times or more. It has no known antigen specificity. There are no base qualities to consult, and no much larger clone falls within one base.

This receptor was taken from a male patient between 2 and 10 years old who had a stem cell transplant for chronic granulomatous disease, so the T cells may come from the graft donor. This specimen was peripheral blood, taken 180 days after TCRalphabeta/CD19-depleted stem cell transplant.

The DNA reads as follows: TGTGCCAGCAGTTTACCTGGGACCCAGTACTTC. The translation is CASSLPGTQYF. In this chain, TRBV28 is recombined with TRBJ2-5; no D segment can be confidently identified. The CDR3 sequence holds 11 residues, the cysteine and phenylalanine included. The kept DNA is CDR3 alone, 33 bases in frame from the first base. Between the V and J ends, shortened by 2 bases and 7 bases respectively, the junction contains 5 bases. The CDR1 and CDR2 encoded by the germline V gene are MDHEN and SYDVKM.